Listed below are T cell receptor beta chains from one sample, sequenced in a study of OX40 agonist ivuxolimab in advanced cancers. The assay was immunoSEQ multiplex PCR, and TCRdb's table has in-frame clones only and misses some. The sample includes about 82,000 clones, 75% to 90% of them seen just once. Specimen: CD4+ or CD8+ T cells sorted from blood, collected in a trial of the OX40 agonist ivuxolimab. The source is an adult with an advanced solid tumor such as melanoma, head and neck, liver or kidney cancer. The CDR3 runs from the conserved cysteine through the conserved F or W. A D gene is named only where the DNA matches it firmly. Part of the rows lack a size; the others show once, few, many or a class for expanded clones.

size	V	D	J	DNA	CDR3
few	TRBV2	-	TRBJ1-6	TGTGCCAGCAGTGAAGCGGGCGAGGGCGCACCCCTCCACTTT	CASSEAGEGAPLHF
-	TRBV4-3	-	TRBJ2-6	TGCGCCAGGTCCGTGGTAGGTATGGGCTCTGGGGCCAACGTCCTGACTTTC	CARSVVGMGSGANVLTF
-	TRBV5-1	-	TRBJ1-1	TGCGCCAGCAGCTTGGCGGGCCCCCCGAACACTGAAGCTTTCTTT	CASSLAGPPNTEAFF
-	TRBV10-2	-	TRBJ1-4	TGCGCCAGCAGCCAGGCCCGGGAAAAACTGTTTTTT	CASSQAREKLFF
-	TRBV19	-	TRBJ1-3	TGTGCCAGTAGTCTACAGCAAGATGGAAACACCATATATTTT	CASSLQQDGNTIYF
-	TRBV29-1	TRBD1	TRBJ1-5	TGCAGCGTTGGGGACAGGGGGAATCAGCCCCAGCATTTT	CSVGDRGNQPQHF
once	TRBV4-3	TRBD2	TRBJ2-1	TGCGCCAGCAGCCAAATAGCGGGGGGGCCCTACAATGAGCAGTTCTTC	CASSQIAGGPYNEQFF
-	TRBV12-5	TRBD2	TRBJ2-5	TGTGCTAGTGCCACAACCAGCGGGGGTGGGAGAGAGACCCAGTACTTC	CASATTSGGGRETQYF
-	TRBV30	-	TRBJ2-7	TGTGCCTGGGGCCAGGAGACAGGAGTCCGCTCCTACGAGCAGTACTTC	CAWGQETGVRSYEQYF
few	TRBV23-1	-	TRBJ1-5	TGCGCCAGCAGTCAATATGCCCGGAGTAGCAATCAGCCCCAGCATTTT	CASSQYARSSNQPQHF
-	TRBV10-3	-	TRBJ2-5	TGTGCCATCAGTGATGGGACGGGGAGAGAGACCCAGTACTTC	CAISDGTGRETQYF
-	TRBV6-5	-	TRBJ1-1	TGTGCCAGCAGTGGAGGGGTGATGAACACTGAAGCTTTCTTT	CASSGGVMNTEAFF
-	TRBV7-2	-	TRBJ2-3	TGTGCCAGCAGCTCGGAGGTGGCCCCAGATACGCAGTATTTT	CASSSEVAPDTQYF
-	TRBV2	TRBD1	TRBJ1-5	TGTGCCAGCAGCGGACAGGGAGGACGGTATAGCAATCAGCCCCAGCATTTT	CASSGQGGRYSNQPQHF
-	TRBV2	-	TRBJ1-3	TGTGCCAGCAGGACGCCGGGACCCCTCGCGGGAAACACCATATATTTT	CASRTPGPLAGNTIYF
-	TRBV2	-	TRBJ1-2	TGTGCCAGCAGTGACCAGGAACTGATTGGCTACACCTTC	CASSDQELIGYTF
-	TRBV7-8	-	TRBJ1-1	TGTGCCAGCAGCCGCTCGGCTTGGGCCTCTGAAGCTTTCTTT	CASSRSAWASEAFF
-	TRBV6-5	-	TRBJ1-3	TGTGCCAGCAGCGCGGGGCGTCGAAACACCATATATTTT	CASSAGRRNTIYF
-	TRBV7-2	TRBD1	TRBJ1-1	TGTGCCAGCAGCTTCGGACAGGGAATAACTGAAGCTTTCTTT	CASSFGQGITEAFF
few	TRBV12-5	TRBD2	TRBJ2-1	TGTGCTAGTGGTTTGGTAAATAGCGGGGGGGTGAATGAGCAGTTCTTC	CASGLVNSGGVNEQFF
-	TRBV25-1	TRBD1	TRBJ1-2	TGTGCCAGCAGTGGAGCAGGGGGGGACTATGGCTACACCTTC	CASSGAGGDYGYTF
few	TRBV18	TRBD1	TRBJ1-5	TGTGCCAGCGCAGGGGGGCGAGATCAGCCCCAGCATTTT	CASAGGRDQPQHF
-	TRBV11-2	-	TRBJ1-1	TGTGCCAGCAGCTTAGAGGCTGGGGACACTGAAGCTTTCTTT	CASSLEAGDTEAFF
few	TRBV10-3	TRBD1	TRBJ2-7	TGTGCCATCAGTGTAGGACAGGGGGCTTACGAGCAGTACTTC	CAISVGQGAYEQYF
few	TRBV7-2	-	TRBJ1-2	TGTGCCAGCAGCTTATCAGAGGGCTATGGCTACACCTTC	CASSLSEGYGYTF
-	TRBV18	-	TRBJ1-4	TGTGCCAGCGCACAAGGGAATAATGAAAAACTGTTTTTT	CASAQGNNEKLFF
-	TRBV2	TRBD1	TRBJ1-6	TGTGCCAGCAGTGAAAGGGGGCTTGCCTATAATTCACCCCTCCACTTT	CASSERGLAYNSPLHF
-	TRBV12-5	TRBD1	TRBJ2-1	TGTGCTAGTGGGTCCTACAGGGGGAGTTACAATGAGCAGTTCTTC	CASGSYRGSYNEQFF
-	TRBV7-9	TRBD1	TRBJ1-1	TGTGCCAGCAGCTTAGCAGGACAGGGAAGGAGCACTGAAGCTTTCTTT	CASSLAGQGRSTEAFF
-	TRBV9	-	TRBJ1-1	TGTGCCAGCAGCCCAAGGGGGGGGGCTGAAGCTTTCTTT	CASSPRGGAEAFF
-	TRBV7-6	-	TRBJ1-4	TGTGCCAGCAGCTTAGTAGGCGGAGCAACTAATGAAAAACTGTTTTTT	CASSLVGGATNEKLFF
-	TRBV29-1	-	TRBJ1-4	TGCAGCGTTGGCGGGGAGGGTGAAAAACTGTTTTTT	CSVGGEGEKLFF